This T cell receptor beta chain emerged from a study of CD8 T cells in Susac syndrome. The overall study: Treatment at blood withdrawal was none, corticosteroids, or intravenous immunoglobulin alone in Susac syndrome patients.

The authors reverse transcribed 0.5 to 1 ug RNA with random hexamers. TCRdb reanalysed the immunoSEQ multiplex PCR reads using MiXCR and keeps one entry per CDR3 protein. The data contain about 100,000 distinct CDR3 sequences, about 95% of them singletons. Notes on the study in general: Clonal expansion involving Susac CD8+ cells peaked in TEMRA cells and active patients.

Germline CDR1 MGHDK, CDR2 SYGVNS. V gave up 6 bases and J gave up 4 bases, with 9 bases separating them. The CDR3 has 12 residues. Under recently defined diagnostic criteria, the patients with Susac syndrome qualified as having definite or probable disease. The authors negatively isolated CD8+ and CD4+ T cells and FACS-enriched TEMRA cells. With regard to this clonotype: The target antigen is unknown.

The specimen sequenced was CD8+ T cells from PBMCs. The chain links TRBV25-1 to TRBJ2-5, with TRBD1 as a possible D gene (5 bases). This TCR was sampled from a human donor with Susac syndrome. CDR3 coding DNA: TGTGCCAGCAGCAGGGTCGCAGAGACCCAGTACTTC. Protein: CASSRVAETQYF.